The present T cell receptor beta chain was sequenced within a study of blood T cell repertoires in COVID-19. Study context: PBMCs, B-cell-depleted T cells, or T cells provided the cDNA or gDNA that made up the material.

Germline CDR1 is MRHNA and CDR2 is SNTAGT. Trimming removed 3 bases from V and 8 bases from J, with 16 bases in between. This CDR3 is built from 14 residues. In the original workflow: Nucleated cell number was recorded as an estimate derived from reference gene primer amplification. Generated by immunoSEQ multiplex PCR, the TCRdb table keeps only in-frame clones and is missing some. V, J and clone size were drawn from that table, and D and trimming were deduced from the DNA. The repertoire consists of 120,000 to 150,000 clones, with 87% occurring once and the leading ten covering approximately 6.2%. Material for sequencing was peripheral blood. The clonotype originates from a man older than 75 with acute or convalescent COVID-19. The chain carries TRBV6-4 and TRBJ1-2; D not certain. The DNA of the CDR3 is TGTGCCAGCAGTGAAGCTCCGGGGTCCAAAGGCTACACCTTC. Its translation: CASSEAPGSKGYTF.